The present entry profiles one T cell receptor beta chain with its context. The antigen is unknown. This entry comes from a study of shared clonotypes between healthy human individuals. Study at large: Three plates each covered CD4 naive and memory; CD8 naive two, CD8 memory one.

Sequencing was at deep level. Original processing notes: Filtering was not the same, since immunoSEQ gave junction-only sequences without quality scores. TCRdb's copy holds only in-frame clones and misses some; the assay was immunoSEQ multiplex PCR. V and J calls plus clone size are reproduced from that table; the DNA served to infer D and trimming. The repertoire has over a million clones, 75% of them found once; the top ten carry around 1.5%. V shed 4 bases and J 9 bases; nucleotides not matched to a gene: 6. The CDR3 is made up of 15 amino acids. Germline loops: CDR1 SGHRS, CDR2 YFSETQ. Whole-study results and caveats: Rarefaction indicated that sorted-subset sequencing remained incomplete although depth was large.

The chain carries TRBV5-1 and TRBJ1-6, with 11 bases lining up with TRBD1. The specimen sequenced was memory CD4+ T cells sorted from blood. The subset was: CD45RA-negative fraction. The clonotype was recovered from a man aged 18 to 29 in good health. The CDR3 coding sequence is TGCGCCAGCAGCCCCTCGGGACAGGGGGGTTCACCCCTCCACTTT. Translating gives CASSPSGQGGSPLHF. The full variable domain, with the rest looked up from reference TRBV5-1 and TRBJ1-6, is KAGVTQTPRYLIKTRGQQVTLSCSPISGHRSVSWYQQTPGQGLQFLFEYFSETQRNKGNFPGRFSGRQFSNSRSEMNVSTLELGDSALYLCASSPSGQGGSPLHFGNGTRLTVT.